Presented here are 17 T cell receptor beta chains from one specimen sequenced in a study of human T cells and chemical hapten exposure. One entry per CDR3 protein, called by TCRdb with MiXCR from the RACE reads. Altogether about 84,000 distinct CDR3 sequences are present, 11% being singletons, with the ten largest covering roughly 3.7%. Time point of the sample: patch test 3, about 24 weeks after DPC sensitization. Described treatment: therapeutic diphenylcyclopropenone sensitization with weekly scalp DPC. Here the sequenced sample was whole blood, taken in connection with sensitization to the hapten diphenylcyclopropenone (DPC). The receptors come from a woman between 45 and 60 years old with alopecia areata. Some clones in this sample may be carry-over from other donors' samples.

The table lists this clonotype with many counts. The chain employs TRBV5-1 and TRBJ1-1; the D gene is possibly TRBD1 (5 bases). Looked up from germline, CDR1 is SGHRS and CDR2 is YFSETQ. With 2 bases removed from V and 0 bases from J, the gap between germline ends came to 11 bases. The CDR3 is 15 residues long. The CDR3 DNA is TGCGCCAGCAGCTTCCTCGACAGTATGAACACTGAAGCTTTCTTT. Protein product: CASSFLDSMNTEAFF.

A few counts support this clonotype. The rearrangement joins TRBV14 to TRBJ2-1; D unresolved. This CDR3 spans 12 amino acids. Germline loops: CDR1 SGHDN, CDR2 FVKESK. Trimming shortened V by 4 bases and J by 6 bases, and 7 bases separated the two germline ends. This chain's CDR3 is CASSPLRNEQFF. The CDR3 DNA reads TGTGCCAGCAGCCCGTTACGCAATGAGCAGTTCTTC.

CDR3 sequence reads: CASSFSGEPFQYF. The CDR3 coding sequence is TGCGCCAGCAGCTTCTCCGGGGAACCGTTTCAGTACTTC. The chain carries TRBV5-1 and TRBJ2-4; TRBD2 might be the D (5 bases). This CDR3 spans 13 amino acids. The V end was cut by 2 bases, the J end by 11 bases, with 14 bases between. Germline V gives CDR1 SGHRS, CDR2 YFSETQ.

The sample holds a few counts of this clonotype. Written as DNA, the CDR3 is TGTGCCAGCAGGGGCGGGGGCAGGACCCACGAGCAGTACTTC. Translated, it gives CASRGGGRTHEQYF. This chain uses TRBV3-1 with TRBJ2-7, with D tentatively TRBD2 (7 bases). CDR3 length: 14 amino acids. From germline, CDR1 is LGHDT and CDR2 YNNKEL (reference sequence). Trimming stripped 6 bases from V and 5 bases from J, with 17 bases between.

This clonotype was found a few times. The V gene is TRBV3-1, the J gene TRBJ2-1, with 8 bases identical to TRBD2. Per germline, CDR1 LGHDT and CDR2 YNNKEL (reference sequence). The CDR3 contains 15 residues. The V gene end was trimmed by 3 bases and the J gene end by 8 bases; junction bases not matched to a gene: 9. As DNA, the CDR3 is TGTGCCAGCAGCCAGCTGGGTAGCGGGATAGATGAGCAGTTCTTC. Translating gives CASSQLGSGIDEQFF.

This clonotype has at least ten counts. The chain links TRBV7-8 to TRBJ2-2; TRBD2 aligns across 8 bases. V was pared by 3 bases and J by 4 bases, with 4 bases of the junction left unmatched. Germline V gives CDR1 SGHVS, CDR2 FQNEAQ. The CDR3 is 15 residues long. DNA for the CDR3: TGTGCCAGCAGCTTTACTAGCGGTGTCACCGGGGAGCTGTTTTTT. Residues: CASSFTSGVTGELFF.

This clonotype has at least ten counts. The chain combines TRBV19 with TRBJ2-7; 10 positions match TRBD2. This CDR3 comprises 16 residues. Germline loops: CDR1 LNHDA, CDR2 SQIVND (reference sequence). J was trimmed by 0 bases and V by 5 bases; bases with no gene match: 7. CDR3 sequence: CASSVTSGTASYEQYF. In DNA form, the CDR3 reads TGTGCCAGTAGTGTTACTAGCGGGACCGCCTCCTACGAGCAGTACTTC.

This clonotype was counted many times. This sequence joins TRBV6-4 and TRBJ2-3, with D maybe TRBD1 (5 bases). V shed 3 bases and J shed 7 bases, with 11 bases lying between them. Per the germline V gene, CDR1 is MRHNA and CDR2 is SNTAGT. The CDR3 is made up of 13 amino acids. The CDR3 loop reads CASSESRAHTQYF. In DNA form, the CDR3 reads TGTGCCAGCAGTGAATCCAGGGCACATACGCAGTATTTT.

This clonotype came up a few times. This chain connects TRBV24-1 to TRBJ1-1; TRBD1 matches 9 bases. This CDR3 comprises 16 residues. J was trimmed by 0 bases and V by 6 bases; bases with no gene match: 7. Germline CDR1 and CDR2: KGHDR and SFDVKD. The chain's CDR3 is CATSPGTGTMNTEAFF. CDR3 nucleotides: TGTGCCACCAGTCCCGGGACAGGGACAATGAACACTGAAGCTTTCTTT.

This clonotype was observed many times. V and J are TRBV6-1 and TRBJ1-5; D is ambiguous. The CDR3 contains 13 residues. CDR1 and CDR2 from the germline V gene are MNHNS and SASEGT. V lost 2 bases, J lost 5 bases, and 7 bases lay in between. The CDR3 nucleotides read TGTGCCAGCAGTGAAATGAGAGATCAGCCCCAGCATTTT. This codes for CASSEMRDQPQHF.

The sample holds many counts of this clonotype. The chain carries TRBV2 and TRBJ1-4, with a possible D match to TRBD1 (6 bases). Germline CDR1 SNHLY, CDR2 FYNNEI. This CDR3 has 14 residues. V gave up 7 bases and J gave up 7 bases, with 16 bases separating them. This CDR3 is CASIKGGPVEKLFF. In DNA form, the CDR3 reads TGTGCCAGCATCAAAGGGGGTCCAGTTGAAAAACTGTTTTTT.

This clonotype was detected ten times or more. The chain carries TRBV20-1 and TRBJ2-5; perhaps D is TRBD1 or TRBD2 (5 bases each). The CDR3 runs to 15 residues. In germline, CDR1 is DFQATT, CDR2 SNEGSKA (reference sequence). V lost 6 bases and J 5 bases, leaving 22 bases between the germline ends. The DNA of the CDR3 is TGCAGTGCGAAAAAGGGCTCCAAGAGGGGTGAGACCCAGTACTTC. Translated, it gives CSAKKGSKRGETQYF.

This clonotype has just a few counts. The rearrangement uses TRBV12-3 or TRBV12-4 and TRBJ2-7; unclear D gene. The CDR3 has 12 residues. V dropped 4 bases and J dropped 4 bases, with 8 bases sitting between them. CDR3 nucleotide sequence: TGTGCCAGCAGTTCCTGGAGTTACGAGCAGTACTTC. This encodes CASSSWSYEQYF.

The rearrangement uses TRBV29-1 and TRBJ2-4; no firm D call. Trimming pared 4 bases from V and 0 bases from J, leaving 7 bases between. There are 13 residues in the CDR3. Per the germline V gene, CDR1 is SQVTM and CDR2 is ANQGSEA. The CDR3 region has the DNA TGCAGCGTTGGCCTCGCAGCCAAAAACATTCAGTACTTC. It is translated as CSVGLAAKNIQYF.

This clonotype was observed at least ten times. This rearrangement joins TRBV2 to TRBJ1-2; 9 nucleotides line up with TRBD1. Germline V gene data show CDR1 as SNHLY and CDR2 as FYNNEI. The CDR3 runs 17 residues. V shed 1 base, J shed 6 bases, and the junction held 12 bases outside the gene matches. CDR3 DNA: TGTGCCAGCAGTGAAGGAGTAAGGGACAGGGCGTCCGATGGCTACACCTTC. Translated, it gives CASSEGVRDRASDGYTF. The complete variable domain, with remaining parts taken from reference TRBV2 and TRBJ1-2, reads EPEVTQTPSHQVTQMGQEVILRCVPISNHLYFYWYRQILGQKVEFLVSFYNNEISEKSEIFDDQFSVERPDGSNFTLKIRSTKLEDSAMYFCASSEGVRDRASDGYTFGSGTRLTVV.

This clonotype was recorded at least ten times. The V and J genes are TRBV29-1 and TRBJ1-5, with D possibly TRBD1 on 5 matching bases. V was clipped by 6 bases and J by 3 bases, with 12 bases between them. The CDR3 extends over 13 amino acids. In germline, CDR1 is SQVTM, CDR2 ANQGSEA. The CDR3 coding sequence is TGCAGCGTCCGTCAGGGCCTCAATCAGCCCCAGCATTTT. Protein: CSVRQGLNQPQHF.

This clonotype was counted many times. The chain links TRBV7-2 to TRBJ2-3; 9 bases align to TRBD2. Trimming removed 5 bases from V and 3 bases from J; junction bases left unmatched: 9. There are 16 residues in the CDR3. Germline CDR1 SGHTA, CDR2 FQGNSA. CDR3 sequence: CASSDTSGFWTDTQYF. In DNA form, the CDR3 reads TGTGCCAGCAGCGATACTAGCGGGTTTTGGACAGATACGCAGTATTTT.